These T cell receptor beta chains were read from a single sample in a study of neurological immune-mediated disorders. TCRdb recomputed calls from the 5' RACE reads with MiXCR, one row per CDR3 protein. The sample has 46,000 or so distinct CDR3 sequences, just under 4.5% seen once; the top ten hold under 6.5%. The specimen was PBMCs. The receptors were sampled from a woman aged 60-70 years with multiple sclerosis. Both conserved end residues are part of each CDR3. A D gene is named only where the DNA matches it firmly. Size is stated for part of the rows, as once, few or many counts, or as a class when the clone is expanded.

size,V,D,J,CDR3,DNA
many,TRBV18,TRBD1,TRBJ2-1,CASSRGQGDWDNEQFF,TGTGCCAGCTCACGCGGACAGGGCGATTGGGACAATGAGCAGTTCTTC
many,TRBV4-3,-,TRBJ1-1,CASSQDVAGGAEAFF,TGCGCCAGCAGCCAAGATGTGGCGGGGGGGGCTGAAGCTTTCTTT
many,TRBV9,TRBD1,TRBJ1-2,CASSWGLTGGDYTF,TGTGCCAGCAGTTGGGGGTTGACAGGGGGAGACTACACCTTC
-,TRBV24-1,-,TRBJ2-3,CATSDAGHNTDTQYF,TGTGCCACCAGTGACGCGGGACACAACACAGATACGCAGTATTTT
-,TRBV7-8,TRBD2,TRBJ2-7,CASSRGLVGSYEQYF,TGTGCCAGCAGTCGAGGACTAGTAGGGTCCTACGAGCAGTACTTC
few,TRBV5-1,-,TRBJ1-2,CASSLGSNDYGYTF,TGCGCCAGCAGCTTGGGGAGTAATGACTATGGCTACACCTTC
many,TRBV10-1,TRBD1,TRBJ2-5,CASSRGQDQETQYF,TGCGCCAGCAGCCGAGGACAGGATCAAGAGACCCAGTACTTC
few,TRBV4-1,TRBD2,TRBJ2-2,CASSHPGLAGGGANTGELFF,TGCGCCAGCAGCCATCCGGGACTAGCGGGAGGTGGCGCGAACACCGGGGAGCTGTTTTTT
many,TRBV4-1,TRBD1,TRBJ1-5,CASSQGDRGRGQPQHF,TGCGCCAGCAGCCAAGGGGACAGGGGGCGTGGACAGCCCCAGCATTTT
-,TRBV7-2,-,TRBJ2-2,CASSLERGSGELFF,TGTGCCAGCAGCTTAGAACGGGGCTCCGGGGAGCTGTTTTTT
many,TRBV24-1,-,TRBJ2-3,CATSDYMDTQYF,TGTGCCACCAGTGATTATATGGATACGCAGTATTTT
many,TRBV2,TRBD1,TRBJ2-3,CASNQGVSRTQYF,TGTGCCAGTAATCAGGGGGTGAGTCGTACGCAGTATTTT
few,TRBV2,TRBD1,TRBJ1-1,CASRADRQGMNTEAFF,TGTGCCAGCAGGGCTGATAGACAGGGAATGAACACTGAAGCTTTCTTT
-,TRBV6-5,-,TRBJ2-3,CASLATGTDTQYF,TGTGCCAGCCTAGCCACGGGCACAGATACGCAGTATTTT
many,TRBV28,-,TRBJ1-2,CASSLDRNPGGGYTF,TGTGCCAGCAGCCTTGACAGGAATCCCGGTGGGGGCTACACCTTC
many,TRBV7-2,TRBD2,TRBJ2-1,CASSLALAGEGEQFF,TGTGCCAGCAGCTTAGCCCTAGCGGGGGAAGGTGAGCAGTTCTTC
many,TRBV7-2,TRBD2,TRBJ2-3,CASAIRRGGTDTQYF,TGTGCCAGTGCGATCCGACGGGGGGGCACAGATACGCAGTATTTT
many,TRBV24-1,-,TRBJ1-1,CATKGEGEAFF,TGTGCCACTAAGGGGGAGGGTGAAGCTTTCTTT
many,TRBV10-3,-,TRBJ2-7,CAISEIPVAYEQYF,TGTGCCATCAGTGAGATTCCGGTCGCCTACGAGCAGTACTTC